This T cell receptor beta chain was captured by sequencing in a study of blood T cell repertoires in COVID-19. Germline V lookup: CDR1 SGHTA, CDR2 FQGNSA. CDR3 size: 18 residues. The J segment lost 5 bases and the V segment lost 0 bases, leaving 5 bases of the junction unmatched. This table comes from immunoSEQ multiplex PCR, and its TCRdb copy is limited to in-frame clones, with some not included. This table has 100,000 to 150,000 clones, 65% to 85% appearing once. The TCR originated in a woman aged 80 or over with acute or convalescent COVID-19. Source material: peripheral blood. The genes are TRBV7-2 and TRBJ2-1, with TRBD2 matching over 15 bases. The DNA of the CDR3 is TGTGCCAGCAGCTTAGCTTTCGGACTAGCGGGGGGGAACAATGAGCAGTTCTTC. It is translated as CASSLAFGLAGGNNEQFF.